This entry lists 20 T cell receptor beta chains sequenced from one sample in a study of T cells in Graves' hyperthyroidism and ophthalmopathy (dated 2019 in TCRdb). The library was made by multiplex PCR. TCRdb names Illumina HiSeq 2000 as the instrument used. The TCR beta CDR3 regions were amplified from RNA transcripts. A first-round RT-PCR of the TCR CDR3 used the HTBI primer set with the Qiagen OneStep RT-PCR kit. The public reads were reprocessed in TCRdb via fastp at Q25 and MiXCR, keeping in-frame beta chains. Each record represents a unique CDR3 protein, reported with the most common genes and DNA among its rows. The sample table lists some 210,000 distinct CDR3 sequences, approximately 17% of them with a count of one. Around 50% of the sample comes from the top ten. The sequencing input was blood. Receptor source: a man aged 45 to 65 with Graves' hyperthyroidism.

The chain links TRBV20-1 to TRBJ2-1, with TRBD2 matching 10 bases. Germline V gives CDR1 DFQATT, CDR2 SNEGSKA (reference sequence). The junction had 16 bases not matched to a gene; V was cut back by 5 bases and J by 6 bases. The CDR3 loop spans 17 amino acids. The CDR3 bases are TGCAGTGCTTTAGCGGGAGGAGGGACCGGGTCCATCAATGAGCAGTTCTTC. This gives the protein CSALAGGGTGSINEQFF.

Of note for this clonotype: A much more abundant neighbour one base away suggests this may be a read error. This chain uses TRBV29-1 with TRBJ2-7; D not certain. CDR1 and CDR2 from the germline V gene are SQVTM and ANQGSEA. This CDR3 comprises 12 residues. V lost 0 bases, J lost 5 bases, and 8 bases lay in between. CDR3 in amino acids: CSVEDPTDEQYF. DNA of the CDR3: TGCAGCGTTGAAGATCCAACAGACGAGCAGTACTTC.

The chain couples TRBV19 to TRBJ2-7, with TRBD1 as a possible D gene (6 bases). This CDR3 contains 14 residues. The V gene lost 4 bases and the J gene lost 2 bases, with 12 bases spanning the gap. Germline CDR1 LNHDA, CDR2 SQIVND (reference sequence). CDR3 nucleotides: TGTGCCAGTAGTACCGGGACACCGGCCTACGAGCAGTACTTC. The encoded protein is CASSTGTPAYEQYF.

Comment on this clonotype: A much larger clone differs by one base, so this may be a read error. The J gene is TRBJ2-7, the V gene TRBV5-5; D is ambiguous. This CDR3 spans 13 amino acids. Trimming shortened V by 4 bases and J by 3 bases, and 11 bases separated the two germline ends. CDR1 is SGHKS, CDR2 YYEKEE, per germline (reference sequence). The CDR3 sequence is CASSRNFNYEQYF. Written as DNA, the CDR3 is TGTGCCAGCAGCCGGAACTTTAACTACGAGCAGTACTTC.

This clonotype was found many times. The chain has TRBV11-3 and TRBJ2-7, with D possibly matching TRBD1 (6 bases). This CDR3 region has 12 residues. V was trimmed by 5 bases and J by 4 bases, leaving 9 bases between them. Germline-derived CDR1 and CDR2 are SGHNT and YENEEA. The CDR3 bases are TGTGCCAGCAGCATCAGGGGTTACGAGCAGTACTTC. Translated: CASSIRGYEQYF.

This rearrangement joins TRBV29-1 to TRBJ1-4, with 8 bases matching TRBD1. This CDR3 spans 15 amino acids. With V trimmed by 1 base and J by 8 bases, 9 bases remained unmatched. CDR1 and CDR2 (germline): SQVTM, ANQGSEA. The CDR3 DNA reads TGCAGCGTTGAAGGTCAAGGACAGGGAGACGAAAAACTGTTTTTT. It specifies CSVEGQGQGDEKLFF. Full variable domain (outside the CDR3, taken from reference TRBV29-1 and TRBJ1-4): SAVISQKPSRDICQRGTSLTIQCQVDSQVTMMFWYRQQPGQSLTLIATANQGSEATYESGFVIDKFPISRPNLTFSTLTVSNMSPEDSSIYLCSVEGQGQGDEKLFFGSGTQLSVL.

This chain joins TRBV5-1 and TRBJ1-3, with a possible D match to TRBD1 (5 bases). V was cut by 4 bases and J by 0 bases, with 14 bases left in between. The CDR3 is 16 amino acids. CDR1 and CDR2 (germline): SGHRS, YFSETQ. Here the CDR3 reads CASSQGRRYSGNTIYF. The CDR3 DNA reads TGCGCCAGCAGCCAGGGCCGGCGGTACTCTGGAAACACCATATATTTT.

The chain has TRBV10-3 and TRBJ2-1; 14 bases line up with TRBD2. J gave up 7 bases and V 4 bases, and 3 bases lay outside the gene matches. The CDR3 is made up of 15 amino acids. Germline CDR1 ENHRY, CDR2 SYGVKD. CDR3 sequence reads: CAISGGLAGDNEQFF. The CDR3 DNA follows: TGTGCCATCAGTGGGGGACTAGCGGGAGATAATGAGCAGTTCTTC.

This clonotype has at least ten counts. The rearrangement joins TRBV12-3 or TRBV12-4 to TRBJ2-5; 10 bases fit TRBD2. CDR3 length equals 15 residues. J lost 4 bases, V lost 3 bases, and 5 bases had no gene match. CDR3 sequence: CASSLMLAGVETQYF. CDR3 bases: TGTGCCAGCAGTTTGATGCTAGCGGGAGTAGAGACCCAGTACTTC.

This clonotype was counted at least ten times. The chain is built from TRBV7-9 and TRBJ2-3; TRBD1 is a possible D gene (6 bases). V lost 5 bases to trimming and J lost 4 bases, with 22 bases between them. The CDR3 is 17 residues long. The germline V gene encodes CDR1 SEHNR and CDR2 FQNEAQ (reference sequence). This chain's CDR3 is CASSHVSLEAGADTQYF. CDR3 nucleotides: TGTGCCAGCAGCCATGTGAGTTTAGAAGCAGGGGCAGATACGCAGTATTTT.

This clonotype was picked up many times. The chain carries TRBV11-2 and TRBJ2-7; D is ambiguous. Trimming took off 2 bases at V and 4 bases at J, with 12 bases between the two ends. The CDR3 is 14 amino acids. Germline V gene sequence: CDR1 SGHAT, CDR2 FQNNGV. The CDR3 DNA reads as TGTGCCAGCAGCTTAACCCTCTCTGGGTACGAGCAGTACTTC. Translation gives CASSLTLSGYEQYF.

This clonotype was observed many times. The rearrangement joins TRBV5-1 to TRBJ2-7, with D unresolved. Germline-derived CDR1 and CDR2 are SGHRS and YFSETQ. Trimming left V 5 bases short and J 3 bases short, with 15 bases between. This CDR3 contains 14 residues. The CDR3 DNA follows: TGCGCCAGCAGTTTGATGGTCCTCGGCTACGAGCAGTACTTC. It encodes CASSLMVLGYEQYF.

The chain is built from TRBV16 and TRBJ1-3; D is ambiguous. The V end was cut by 1 base, the J end by 7 bases, with 11 bases between. The germline gives CDR1 KGHSY, CDR2 FQNENV. The CDR3 length is 14 residues. In DNA, the CDR3 is TGTGCCAGCAGCCAATTAATCTCCGTCAACACCATATATTTT. Protein sequence: CASSQLISVNTIYF.

The chain couples TRBV29-1 to TRBJ1-1; D is uncertain. Between the trimmed V and J ends, which lost 4 bases and 6 bases, there was a span of 9 bases. Germline CDR1 and CDR2: SQVTM and ANQGSEA. This CDR3 spans 11 amino acids. The CDR3 spells CSVGGRAEAFF. The DNA of the CDR3 is TGCAGCGTTGGCGGTCGGGCTGAAGCTTTCTTT.

This clonotype was detected a few times. V is TRBV5-1 and J is TRBJ1-2; 8 bases align to TRBD1. The CDR3 is 16 amino acids. Per the germline V gene, CDR1 is SGHRS and CDR2 is YFSETQ. Trimming removed 4 bases from V and 6 bases from J; junction bases left unmatched: 14. CDR3 in amino acids: CASSPTRQGTDHGYTF. CDR3 bases: TGCGCCAGCAGCCCTACCCGACAGGGGACGGACCATGGCTACACCTTC.

Comment on this clonotype: A read error may be the cause here, since a much bigger clone is one base away. The rearrangement joins TRBV7-9 to TRBJ2-5, with D uncertain. The CDR3 has 16 residues. Germline lookup yields CDR1 SEHNR and CDR2 FQNEAQ (reference sequence). CDR3 sequence: CAISLTAQRWGETQYF. CDR3 DNA sequence: TGTGCCATCAGCTTAACCGCCCAGCGCTGGGGAGAGACCCAGTACTTC.

CDR3 nucleotides: TGTGCCAGCAGTTCCCGGGACAGGGTGCAGCCCCAGCATTTT. It yields the protein CASSSRDRVQPQHF. This chain links TRBV12-3 or TRBV12-4 with TRBJ1-5, with TRBD1 matching 9 bases. This CDR3 has 14 residues. The junction had 5 bases not matched to a gene; V was cut back by 4 bases and J by 7 bases.

This clonotype showed up many times. The CDR3 nucleotides read TGTGCCAGCAGTTTACCCCGAGGGACTAGGGTAAGGGATGAGCAGTTCTTC. Its protein is CASSLPRGTRVRDEQFF. The chain is built from TRBV28 and TRBJ2-1; 8 bases match TRBD2. This CDR3 spans 17 amino acids. Trimming cost V 2 bases and J 8 bases; bases outside gene matches: 14. CDR1 is MDHEN, CDR2 SYDVKM, per germline.

This clonotype occurred many times. The gene calls are TRBV2 and TRBJ2-2; D not resolved. Germline CDR1 and CDR2: SNHLY and FYNNEI. The CDR3 totals 14 residues. V was clipped by 2 bases and J by 2 bases, with 6 bases between them. CDR3 residues: CASSESTNTGELFF. For the CDR3, the DNA is TGTGCCAGCAGTGAATCGACAAACACCGGGGAGCTGTTTTTT.

The sample holds many counts of this clonotype. The rearrangement links TRBV28 to TRBJ2-7; 7 bases align to TRBD2. V shed 5 bases and J 6 bases; nucleotides not matched to a gene: 10. This CDR3 has 14 residues. Germline-derived CDR1 and CDR2 are MDHEN and SYDVKM. The CDR3 DNA reads as TGTGCCAGCAGTCCCCGACAGCGGGGTGTCGAGCAGTACTTC. Translation gives CASSPRQRGVEQYF.